A selection of T cell receptor beta chains follows, all from one sample in a study of T cells in Graves' hyperthyroidism and ophthalmopathy. In TCRdb, the multiplex PCR reads were re-called with MiXCR into one record per CDR3 protein. The sample holds more than 600,000 distinct CDR3 sequences, about 16% seen once. The sequenced material came from blood. These receptor sequences come from a man between 18 and 29 years old with Graves' hyperthyroidism. The CDR3 runs from the conserved cysteine through the conserved F or W. The D gene is left open where the match is weak. Size is stated for part of the rows, as once, few or many counts, or as a class when the clone is expanded.

cdr3_nt: TGCAGCGTTGGACAGGGAGCGCAAGAGACCCAGTACTTC
cdr3_aa: CSVGQGAQETQYF
clone_size: NA
cdr3_length: 13
j_call: TRBJ2-5
v_call: TRBV29-1
d_call: TRBD1

cdr3_nt: TGTGCCAGCAGCGTCCTAGGACAGGGTAACGAAAAACTGTTTTTT
cdr3_aa: CASSVLGQGNEKLFF
clone_size: NA
cdr3_length: 15
j_call: TRBJ1-4
v_call: TRBV9
d_call: TRBD1

cdr3_nt: TGTGCCAGCAGTGACAGGACAGGAGATCAGCCCCAGCATTTT
cdr3_aa: CASSDRTGDQPQHF
clone_size: many
cdr3_length: 14
j_call: TRBJ1-5
v_call: TRBV27
d_call: TRBD1

cdr3_nt: TGCGCCAGCAGCCTCGAGGACAGCACCTATGGCTACACCTTC
cdr3_aa: CASSLEDSTYGYTF
clone_size: NA
cdr3_length: 14
j_call: TRBJ1-2
v_call: TRBV4-1
d_call: NA

cdr3_nt: TGTGCCAGTGGGACAGTAATTACAGATACGCAGTATTTT
cdr3_aa: CASGTVITDTQYF
clone_size: many
cdr3_length: 13
j_call: TRBJ2-3
v_call: TRBV27
d_call: TRBD1

cdr3_nt: TGCAGTGCTACCAATGAGGGCGACGAGCAGTACTTC
cdr3_aa: CSATNEGDEQYF
clone_size: many
cdr3_length: 12
j_call: TRBJ2-7
v_call: TRBV20-1
d_call: NA

cdr3_nt: TGTGCCAGCAGTGAATATGAGCGTGGGGTTTACAATGAGCAGTTCTTC
cdr3_aa: CASSEYERGVYNEQFF
clone_size: NA
cdr3_length: 16
j_call: TRBJ2-1
v_call: TRBV25-1
d_call: NA

cdr3_nt: TGTGCCACCAGTGACCGGACAGGGGGTTTTCAGGGCTACACCTTC
cdr3_aa: CATSDRTGGFQGYTF
clone_size: NA
cdr3_length: 15
j_call: TRBJ1-2
v_call: TRBV24-1
d_call: TRBD1

cdr3_nt: TGTGCCAGCAGTCGTCTTGGTCAGGCGTACACCGGGGAGCTGTTTTTT
cdr3_aa: CASSRLGQAYTGELFF
clone_size: many
cdr3_length: 16
j_call: TRBJ2-2
v_call: TRBV11-2
d_call: NA

cdr3_nt: TGTGCTAGCAGCTTAGGGGACAGGGGGCGCGACACTGAAGCTTTCTTT
cdr3_aa: CASSLGDRGRDTEAFF
clone_size: many
cdr3_length: 16
j_call: TRBJ1-1
v_call: TRBV7-7
d_call: TRBD1

cdr3_nt: TGTGCCAGCGCCTGGAACACTGAAGCTTTCTTT
cdr3_aa: CASAWNTEAFF
clone_size: many
cdr3_length: 11
j_call: TRBJ1-1
v_call: TRBV28
d_call: NA

cdr3_nt: TGTACCAGCAGTTCAGAAGGGAACACTGAAGCTTTCTTT
cdr3_aa: CTSSSEGNTEAFF
clone_size: NA
cdr3_length: 13
j_call: TRBJ1-1
v_call: TRBV2
d_call: NA

cdr3_nt: TGTGCCACCAGCAAGGGGGGCACAGGGGGATGGGACAATGAGCAGTTCTTC
cdr3_aa: CATSKGGTGGWDNEQFF
clone_size: NA
cdr3_length: 17
j_call: TRBJ2-1
v_call: TRBV15
d_call: TRBD1

cdr3_nt: TGTGCCAGCAGCCAACAGGGACGCGATACGCAGTATTTT
cdr3_aa: CASSQQGRDTQYF
clone_size: few
cdr3_length: 13
j_call: TRBJ2-3
v_call: TRBV13
d_call: NA

cdr3_nt: TGTGCCAGCAGTCCCTATAGCGGGAGTAATACGCAGTATTTT
cdr3_aa: CASSPYSGSNTQYF
clone_size: NA
cdr3_length: 14
j_call: TRBJ2-3
v_call: TRBV12-3/TRBV12-4
d_call: TRBD2

cdr3_nt: TGCAGCGCCCGACATCAAGAATATGGCTACACCTTC
cdr3_aa: CSARHQEYGYTF
clone_size: NA
cdr3_length: 12
j_call: TRBJ1-2
v_call: TRBV29-1
d_call: NA

cdr3_nt: TGTGCCACCAGTGAAGGCGGGCTTTATGGCTACACCTTC
cdr3_aa: CATSEGGLYGYTF
clone_size: NA
cdr3_length: 13
j_call: TRBJ1-2
v_call: TRBV24-1
d_call: NA

cdr3_nt: TGTGCCAGCAGTTTTACAGACAGCCAAGAGACCCAGTACTTC
cdr3_aa: CASSFTDSQETQYF
clone_size: NA
cdr3_length: 14
j_call: TRBJ2-5
v_call: TRBV12-3/TRBV12-4
d_call: NA

cdr3_nt: TGTGCCAGCAGCTTACAGGGAGGCAAGTACGAGCAGTACTTC
cdr3_aa: CASSLQGGKYEQYF
clone_size: NA
cdr3_length: 14
j_call: TRBJ2-7
v_call: TRBV7-2
d_call: NA

cdr3_nt: TGTGCCAGCAGCTTTAGGTTGCGGGAGTTTTCCCACGAGCAGTACTTC
cdr3_aa: CASSFRLREFSHEQYF
clone_size: many
cdr3_length: 16
j_call: TRBJ2-7
v_call: TRBV7-2
d_call: TRBD2

cdr3_nt: TGTGCCAGCAGTCCTGCAGGGGTAAGCCAGCCCCAGCATTTT
cdr3_aa: CASSPAGVSQPQHF
clone_size: NA
cdr3_length: 14
j_call: TRBJ1-5
v_call: TRBV25-1
d_call: NA

cdr3_nt: TGCGCCAGCAGCCAAGAAAGGACTAGCGGCCCGCTCACCGGGGAGCTGTTTTTT
cdr3_aa: CASSQERTSGPLTGELFF
clone_size: NA
cdr3_length: 18
j_call: TRBJ2-2
v_call: TRBV4-1
d_call: TRBD2

cdr3_nt: TGTGCCAGCAGACTCGCCCCGGCCGGTTACGAGCAGTACTTC
cdr3_aa: CASRLAPAGYEQYF
clone_size: many
cdr3_length: 14
j_call: TRBJ2-7
v_call: TRBV28
d_call: NA

cdr3_nt: TGTGCCAGCAGAGACCGGGACAGGGAGAGGTCGAACACCGGGGAGCTGTTTTTT
cdr3_aa: CASRDRDRERSNTGELFF
clone_size: NA
cdr3_length: 18
j_call: TRBJ2-2
v_call: TRBV12-3/TRBV12-4
d_call: TRBD1

cdr3_nt: TGTGCCAGCAGCTTCCTGGACAGGGGAAACATTCAGTACTTC
cdr3_aa: CASSFLDRGNIQYF
clone_size: few
cdr3_length: 14
j_call: TRBJ2-4
v_call: TRBV5-5
d_call: TRBD1

cdr3_nt: TGTGCCAGCAGCCGGACTAGCGGGGCCACCTACGAGCAGTACTTC
cdr3_aa: CASSRTSGATYEQYF
clone_size: NA
cdr3_length: 15
j_call: TRBJ2-7
v_call: TRBV6-2/TRBV6-3
d_call: TRBD2

cdr3_nt: TGCAGTGCTAGTCCCCGGGTGGATTCACCCCTCCACTTT
cdr3_aa: CSASPRVDSPLHF
clone_size: many
cdr3_length: 13
j_call: TRBJ1-6
v_call: TRBV20-1
d_call: NA

cdr3_nt: TGTGCCATCAGGACTGGACTAGCGGGCGCTAACAATGAGCAGTTCTTC
cdr3_aa: CAIRTGLAGANNEQFF
clone_size: many
cdr3_length: 16
j_call: TRBJ2-1
v_call: TRBV10-3
d_call: TRBD2

cdr3_nt: TGTGCCAGCACCTGGGGGGAGAGAGCAGATACGCAGTATTTT
cdr3_aa: CASTWGERADTQYF
clone_size: many
cdr3_length: 14
j_call: TRBJ2-3
v_call: TRBV7-9
d_call: NA

cdr3_nt: TGTGCCAGCAGCCGATCGTATAAAAACATTCAGTACTTC
cdr3_aa: CASSRSYKNIQYF
clone_size: NA
cdr3_length: 13
j_call: TRBJ2-4
v_call: TRBV3-1
d_call: NA

cdr3_nt: TGTGCCAGCAGCTCCGGGACTAGCGGGAGTGCGGATACGCAGTATTTT
cdr3_aa: CASSSGTSGSADTQYF
clone_size: NA
cdr3_length: 16
j_call: TRBJ2-3
v_call: TRBV7-3
d_call: TRBD2

cdr3_nt: TGTGCCAGCAGTTACACGGGACTAGCGGGAGGGCCCAACGAGCAGTACTTC
cdr3_aa: CASSYTGLAGGPNEQYF
clone_size: few
cdr3_length: 17
j_call: TRBJ2-7
v_call: TRBV6-5
d_call: TRBD2

cdr3_nt: TGCAGTGCCTCGGACAGGGACAAGACTAGCGGAACAGATACGCAGTATTTT
cdr3_aa: CSASDRDKTSGTDTQYF
clone_size: NA
cdr3_length: 17
j_call: TRBJ2-3
v_call: TRBV20-1
d_call: NA

cdr3_nt: TGTGCCAGCAGTTTAAAACATGGGTCCTACAATGAGCAGTTCTTC
cdr3_aa: CASSLKHGSYNEQFF
clone_size: many
cdr3_length: 15
j_call: TRBJ2-1
v_call: TRBV27
d_call: NA

cdr3_nt: TGTGCCAGCTCACCGGTCCAGGCCGTTAACACTGAAGCTTTCTTT
cdr3_aa: CASSPVQAVNTEAFF
clone_size: many
cdr3_length: 15
j_call: TRBJ1-1
v_call: TRBV18
d_call: NA

cdr3_nt: TGCGCCAGCAGCCAAGGACCGGGACAGGGGGCGAGGGAGACCCAGTACTTC
cdr3_aa: CASSQGPGQGARETQYF
clone_size: NA
cdr3_length: 17
j_call: TRBJ2-5
v_call: TRBV4-3
d_call: TRBD1